A single sample is the source of the 16 T cell receptor beta chains below, sequenced in a study of vaccination effects on CD4 cells after COVID-19. Measured with immunoSEQ multiplex PCR; TCRdb has only the in-frame clones, and not every one. The sample shows 72,000 or so clones, over 70% of them seen only once. Their cognate antigens are unknown. Isolating CD4+ T cells followed roughly ten days of culture. As their vaccination, participants received two doses of either BNT162b2 or mRNA-1273. Sequenced material: CD4+ T cells from PBMCs cultured without peptide, taken after COVID-19 vaccination. These TCRs come from a human donor who received a COVID-19 vaccine.

This clone was counted between two and nine times. The V call is TRBV29-1, the J call TRBJ1-2, with D tentatively TRBD1 (6 bases). Trimming stripped 6 bases from V and 0 bases from J, with 11 bases between. Germline V gene data show CDR1 as SQVTM and CDR2 as ANQGSEA. The CDR3 covers 13 residues. The CDR3 DNA reads TGCAGCGTGTTTGACAGGCCTAACTATGGCTACACCTTC. It specifies CSVFDRPNYGYTF. The full variable domain, rest sourced from reference TRBV29-1 and TRBJ1-2, is SAVISQKPSRDICQRGTSLTIQCQVDSQVTMMFWYRQQPGQSLTLIATANQGSEATYESGFVIDKFPISRPNLTFSTLTVSNMSPEDSSIYLCSVFDRPNYGYTFGSGTRLTVV.

The chain couples TRBV3-1 (or the pseudogene TRBV3-2) to TRBJ2-7; 7 positions agree with TRBD2. Germline V gene lookup returns CDR1 LGHDT and CDR2 YNNKEL (reference sequence). The CDR3 sequence is 17 residues long. The V gene end was trimmed by 1 base and the J gene end by 3 bases; junction bases not matched to a gene: 12. DNA for the CDR3: TGTGCCAGCAGCCAAGCCGCGAGGGAGGGTAAGTACTACGAGCAGTACGTC. It codes for CASSQAAREGKYYEQYV.

The chain links TRBV5-6 to TRBJ1-1, with D perhaps TRBD1 (5 bases). The CDR3 spans 14 residues. V was trimmed by 2 bases and J by 4 bases, leaving 12 bases between them. The germline V gene encodes CDR1 SGHDT and CDR2 YYEEEE. CDR3 sequence (DNA): TGTGCCAGCAGCTTAGGACATATGAGCACTGAAGCTTTCTTT. Protein product: CASSLGHMSTEAFF.

The chain employs TRBV3-1 (or the pseudogene TRBV3-2) and TRBJ1-3; perhaps TRBD1 as D (5 bases). In germline, CDR1 is LGHDT, CDR2 YNNKEL (reference sequence). With 2 bases removed from V and 1 base from J, the gap between germline ends came to 15 bases. The CDR3 is made up of 17 amino acids. The CDR3 DNA sequence: TGTGCCAGCAGCCAATGGGGCGACTTTGGGTCTGGAAACACCATATATTTT. This encodes CASSQWGDFGSGNTIYF.

The chain is built from TRBV21-1 and TRBJ2-5; the table's TRBD2 call for D was not verified on the DNA. TRBV21-1 is recorded as a pseudogene. The CDR3 is made up of 13 amino acids. The CDR3 spells CASRDRYGETQYF. The DNA of the CDR3 is TGTGCCAGCCGGGATCGCTATGGAGAGACCCAGTACTTC.

J is TRBJ2-3 and V is TRBV7-2; D remains unclear. CDR3 length: 15 amino acids. V shed 1 base and J shed 4 bases, with 12 bases lying between them. Per germline, CDR1 SGHTA and CDR2 FQGNSA. In nucleotides, the CDR3 is TGTGCCAGCAGCTTAGTTGCTAGTGTGGCAGATACGCAGTATTTT. Translating it yields CASSLVASVADTQYF.

CDR3 nucleotide sequence: TGTGCCAGCAGCGTAGATGGCAACTCCTACAATGAGCAGTTCTTC. Translated: CASSVDGNSYNEQFF. The chain couples TRBV9 to TRBJ2-1; D remains unclear. Per the germline V gene, CDR1 is SGDLS and CDR2 is YYNGEE. Trimming removed 0 bases at V and 0 bases at J, with 7 bases between. The CDR3 covers 15 residues.

This chain uses TRBV28 with TRBJ2-7, with a tentative D call TRBD1 (5 bases). Germline CDR1 and CDR2: MDHEN and SYDVKM. The CDR3 totals 12 residues. V lost 3 bases, J lost 7 bases, and 10 bases lay in between. CDR3: CASSLAGMEQYV. CDR3 nucleotides: TGTGCCAGCAGTTTGGCAGGGATGGAGCAGTACGTC.

This clone was picked up one time. The genes are TRBV7-8 and TRBJ1-5; 7 bases map to TRBD1. Germline values: CDR1 SGHVS, CDR2 FQNEAQ. The ends lost 6 bases at V and 2 bases at J; junction bases unmatched: 1. The CDR3 spans 13 residues. The CDR3 DNA reads TGTGCCAGCAGTGACAGGGGCAATCAGCCCCAGCATTTT. Amino acids: CASSDRGNQPQHF.

This clone was recorded only once. V and J are TRBV6-6 and TRBJ1-5; D uncertain. V lost 6 bases, J lost 0 bases, and 15 bases lay in between. CDR3 length: 16 amino acids. Germline V lookup: CDR1 MNHNY, CDR2 SVGAGI (reference sequence). The CDR3 DNA reads TGTGCCAGCAGCCGTTGGGCGGCCCATAGCAATCAGCCCCAGCATTTT. Translating gives CASSRWAAHSNQPQHF.

This clone came up a few times. The V and J genes are TRBV7-2 and TRBJ1-1; D is possibly TRBD1 (5 bases). The CDR3 extends over 14 amino acids. V lost 0 bases and J 5 bases, leaving 10 bases between the germline ends. Germline values: CDR1 SGHTA, CDR2 FQGNSA. In DNA form, the CDR3 reads TGTGCCAGCAGCTTAGCAGGGGCTAAAACTGAAGCTTTCTTT. Translation: CASSLAGAKTEAFF.

The chain joins TRBV5-1 to TRBJ2-5; 7 nucleotides line up with TRBD1. The CDR3 length is 14 residues. V gave up 6 bases and J gave up 5 bases; unmatched junction bases: 10. Germline V gene data show CDR1 as SGHRS and CDR2 as YFSETQ. The CDR3 spells CASTPGTARETQYF. CDR3 bases: TGCGCCAGCACCCCCGGGACAGCGAGGGAGACCCAGTACTTC.

The gene calls are TRBV24-1 and TRBJ1-2, with D perhaps TRBD1 (5 bases). V lost 3 bases and J lost 6, with 13 bases in between. The germline gives CDR1 KGHDR, CDR2 SFDVKD. The length of the CDR3 is 14 residues. The CDR3 DNA reads TGTGCCACCAGTGATCAAACGGGACTCGATGGCTACACCTTC. Residues: CATSDQTGLDGYTF.

This rearrangement joins TRBV7-2 to TRBJ2-1, with TRBD1 matching over 9 bases. This CDR3 has 15 amino acids. V trimming: 4 bases; J trimming: 6 bases; junction bases outside the gene matches: 7. Germline V gene sequence: CDR1 SGHTA, CDR2 FQGNSA. In nucleotides, the CDR3 is TGTGCCAGCAGCTCTCGGACAGGGGAGGGCAATGAGCAGTTCTTC. Amino acid sequence: CASSSRTGEGNEQFF.

The chain combines TRBV5-1 with TRBJ1-3, with D maybe TRBD1 (5 bases). The germline V and J ends were trimmed by 2 bases and 3 bases, with 9 bases remaining between them. Germline assignment: CDR1 SGHRS and CDR2 YFSETQ. This CDR3 contains 14 residues. The CDR3 DNA reads TGCGCCAGCAGCTTTGGGACGGTTGGAAACACCATATATTTT. Its translation: CASSFGTVGNTIYF.

The chain uses TRBV11-2 and TRBJ2-7; D tentatively reads TRBD1 or TRBD2 (5 bases each). Germline V gene lookup returns CDR1 SGHAT and CDR2 FQNNGV. V dropped 5 bases and J dropped 2 bases, with 16 bases sitting between them. The CDR3 contains 15 residues. The CDR3 reads CASSAFPGTPYEQYV. In nucleotides, the CDR3 is TGTGCCAGCAGCGCTTTTCCAGGGACCCCCTACGAGCAGTACGTC.